A selection of T cell receptor beta chains follows, all from one sample in a study of OX40 agonist ivuxolimab in advanced cancers. Profiling relied on immunoSEQ multiplex PCR, and the TCRdb table lists in-frame clones only, not all of them. The table records more than 100,000 clones, approximately 94% of them present only once. The material sequenced was CD4+ or CD8+ T cells sorted from blood, taken in a trial of the OX40 agonist ivuxolimab. These receptors were collected from an adult with an advanced solid tumor such as melanoma, head and neck, liver or kidney cancer. CDR3s include the opening cysteine and the closing phenylalanine or tryptophan. D genes are given only for firm matches. Rows may omit the clone size; those that give it use once, few, many or a size class.

TRBJ1-1 | TRBV6-5 | TRBD1 | . | CASHRGTVEAFF | TGTGCCAGCCACAGGGGAACAGTTGAAGCTTTCTTT
TRBJ1-2 | TRBV29-1 | . | once | CSVGPVAYGYTF | TGCAGCGTTGGACCCGTAGCCTATGGCTACACCTTC
TRBJ2-7 | TRBV5-5 | TRBD1 | . | CASSLGGQGRYEQYF | TGTGCCAGCAGCTTGGGGGGACAGGGTCGATACGAGCAGTACTTC
TRBJ1-5 | TRBV7-8 | . | . | CASSRNNNQPQHF | TGTGCCAGCAGTCGGAACAACAATCAGCCCCAGCATTTT
TRBJ2-2 | TRBV7-2 | TRBD1 | . | CASSADRGHTGELFF | TGTGCCAGCAGCGCAGACAGGGGGCACACCGGGGAGCTGTTTTTT
TRBJ1-2 | TRBV6-5 | TRBD1 | . | CASSPGTGGPYGYTF | TGTGCCAGCAGTCCCGGGACAGGGGGCCCCTATGGCTACACCTTC
TRBJ2-7 | TRBV28 | . | . | CASTLGGQSYEQYF | TGTGCCAGCACCTTGGGGGGACAGTCCTACGAGCAGTACTTC
TRBJ1-2 | TRBV4-1 | TRBD1 | . | CASSLDRDVSHTF | TGCGCCAGCAGCCTAGACAGGGACGTCTCCCACACCTTC
TRBJ1-5 | TRBV10-3 | . | . | CAISESRGSQPQHF | TGTGCCATCAGTGAGTCGCGGGGGAGTCAGCCCCAGCATTTT
TRBJ1-3 | TRBV7-9 | TRBD1 | . | CASSTDRVAGNTIYF | TGTGCCAGCAGCACGGACAGGGTGGCTGGAAACACCATATATTTT
TRBJ2-7 | TRBV5-1 | . | . | CASSLAQDSYEQYF | TGCGCCAGCAGCTTGGCCCAAGACAGTTACGAGCAGTACTTC
TRBJ2-1 | TRBV9 | TRBD2 | . | CASSELAGYNEQFF | TGTGCCAGCAGCGAACTAGCGGGTTACAATGAGCAGTTCTTC
TRBJ1-1 | TRBV18 | . | . | CASSPPASKRNTEAFF | TGTGCCAGCTCACCCCCCGCGAGCAAGAGGAACACTGAAGCTTTCTTT
TRBJ2-7 | TRBV15 | . | . | CATSRDSPVYEQYF | TGTGCCACCAGCAGAGATTCCCCCGTATACGAGCAGTACTTC
TRBJ1-1 | TRBV5-4 | TRBD1 | . | CASSLADRVSEAFF | TGTGCCAGCAGCTTGGCCGACAGGGTCTCTGAAGCTTTCTTT
TRBJ2-5 | TRBV5-1 | . | . | CASGRGPAPQETQYF | TGCGCCAGCGGACGGGGGCCGGCCCCTCAAGAGACCCAGTACTTC
TRBJ1-5 | TRBV7-2 | . | . | CASSLGVGGSNQPQHF | TGTGCCAGCAGCTTAGGGGTGGGGGGAAGCAATCAGCCCCAGCATTTT
TRBJ1-6 | TRBV5-1 | TRBD1 | . | CASSRAGTGNSPLHF | TGCGCCAGCAGTCGTGCCGGGACAGGGAATTCACCCCTCCACTTT
TRBJ1-5 | TRBV5-1 | . | . | CASSLGTGPQHF | TGCGCCAGCAGCTTGGGCACCGGGCCCCAGCATTTT
TRBJ1-2 | TRBV5-1 | TRBD1 | . | CASSAGQNYGYTF | TGCGCCAGCAGCGCGGGACAGAACTATGGCTACACCTTC
TRBJ1-5 | TRBV29-1 | . | . | CSVRADLNQPQHF | TGCAGCGTCCGGGCGGACCTTAATCAGCCCCAGCATTTT
TRBJ2-7 | TRBV27 | . | few | CASSPLGAREQYF | TGTGCCAGCAGTCCACTCGGAGCTCGGGAGCAGTACTTC
TRBJ2-7 | TRBV11-2 | . | . | CASSSRGARVYEQYF | TGTGCCAGCAGCTCAAGAGGGGCGAGGGTCTACGAGCAGTACTTC
TRBJ2-7 | TRBV28 | TRBD1 | . | CASSPGTALYEQYF | TGTGCCAGCAGCCCCGGGACAGCCCTTTACGAGCAGTACTTC
TRBJ1-6 | TRBV5-6 | . | . | CASSSGHRIGNSPLHF | TGTGCCAGCAGCTCCGGACACCGAATCGGAAATTCACCCCTCCACTTT
TRBJ2-2 | TRBV6-6 | . | . | CASSYNTGELFF | TGTGCCAGCAGTTACAACACCGGGGAGCTGTTTTTT
TRBJ2-5 | TRBV7-6 | TRBD2 | . | CASSLWGGQETQYF | TGTGCCAGCAGCTTATGGGGGGGACAAGAGACCCAGTACTTC
TRBJ1-2 | TRBV29-1 | . | . | CSGVTRAGQWDGYTF | TGCAGCGGAGTGACGAGGGCAGGACAGTGGGATGGCTACACCTTC
TRBJ2-7 | TRBV18 | . | . | CASSPRGRPYEQYF | TGTGCCAGCTCACCGAGGGGTCGACCCTACGAGCAGTACTTC
TRBJ2-6 | TRBV11-2 | . | . | CASSPQRSALSGANVLTF | TGTGCCAGCAGCCCGCAGCGGAGCGCTCTCTCTGGGGCCAACGTCCTGACTTTC
TRBJ2-7 | TRBV7-2 | TRBD2 | once | CASSLETSGRASYF | TGTGCCAGCAGCTTAGAAACTAGCGGGAGGGCCTCGTACTTC
TRBJ1-1 | TRBV7-2 | . | . | CASSLGDGTEAFF | TGTGCCAGCAGCTTAGGAGATGGGACTGAAGCTTTCTTT
TRBJ2-2 | TRBV7-6 | TRBD2 | . | CASSSRLAGEVGELFF | TGTGCCAGCAGCTCTAGACTAGCGGGAGAGGTCGGGGAGCTGTTTTTT
TRBJ2-2 | TRBV27 | . | . | CASTRKGTNTGELFF | TGTGCCAGCACTCGAAAGGGGACCAACACCGGGGAGCTGTTTTTT
TRBJ2-1 | TRBV27 | . | . | CASSYKVNNEQFF | TGTGCCAGCAGTTACAAGGTAAACAATGAGCAGTTCTTC
TRBJ2-3 | TRBV7-3 | TRBD1 | . | CASSLTLDRGSDTQYF | TGTGCCAGCAGCTTAACCCTCGACAGGGGGTCAGATACGCAGTATTTT
TRBJ2-7 | TRBV5-4 | . | . | CASSATRYYEQYF | TGTGCCAGCAGCGCGACTAGGTACTACGAGCAGTACTTC
TRBJ2-5 | TRBV15 | . | . | CATSREGQETQYF | TGTGCCACCAGCAGAGAGGGTCAAGAGACCCAGTACTTC
TRBJ2-5 | TRBV28 | TRBD2 | . | CASSPGLAYETQYF | TGTGCCAGCAGCCCGGGACTAGCGTATGAGACCCAGTACTTC
TRBJ1-2 | TRBV7-8 | . | . | CASSSNRIFYKGYTF | TGTGCCAGCAGCTCAAACAGGATATTCTATAAGGGCTACACCTTC
TRBJ2-1 | TRBV2 | . | . | CASRMIPRSYNEQFF | TGTGCCAGCAGGATGATCCCGCGGTCCTACAATGAGCAGTTCTTC
TRBJ1-2 | TRBV4-1 | . | few | CASSQYWATYGYTF | TGCGCCAGCAGCCAGTACTGGGCAACCTATGGCTACACCTTC
TRBJ2-1 | TRBV5-1 | . | . | CASSLLPGKNEQFF | TGCGCCAGCAGCTTGCTCCCAGGGAAAAATGAGCAGTTCTTC
TRBJ2-3 | TRBV6-4 | . | . | CASSDGGADTQYF | TGTGCCAGCAGTGACGGCGGTGCAGATACGCAGTATTTT
TRBJ1-1 | TRBV5-6 | . | . | CASSAEDTNTEAFF | TGTGCCAGCAGCGCCGAGGACACGAACACTGAAGCTTTCTTT
TRBJ1-1 | TRBV5-1 | . | . | CASSLEGSPNTEAFF | TGCGCCAGCAGCTTGGAGGGCAGCCCGAACACTGAAGCTTTCTTT
TRBJ2-3 | TRBV18 | TRBD2 | . | CASSPLTSGGTDTQYF | TGTGCCAGCTCACCTCTTACTAGCGGGGGCACAGATACGCAGTATTTT
TRBJ1-1 | TRBV28 | . | . | CASSLPGAANTEAFF | TGTGCCAGCAGTTTACCGGGGGCGGCGAACACTGAAGCTTTCTTT